One and the same sample provided the 27 T cell receptor beta chains below, sequenced in a study of blood T cells in healthy people across ages. A second PCR of 7 to 11 cycles used a sample-barcoded 5' primer and a J-beta primer mix. TCRdb re-called the 5' RACE reads through MiXCR, storing one row per CDR3 protein. Of more than 1.4 million distinct CDR3 sequences listed, about 40% are singletons. Source material: blood. These receptors came from a woman in her late teens or twenties in good health.

The chain combines TRBV6-1 with TRBJ2-1; 8 bases fit TRBD1. V gave up 2 bases and J gave up 2 bases; unmatched junction bases: 2. The V gene's germline CDR1 is MNHNS and CDR2 SASEGT. This CDR3 has 15 residues. The DNA for the CDR3 is TGTGCCAGCAGTGAACAGGGGGCAGCCTACAATGAGCAGTTCTTC. Translation gives CASSEQGAAYNEQFF.

The V call is TRBV27, the J call TRBJ1-1; a weak D match, TRBD1 (5 bases). Trimming pared 3 bases from V and 13 bases from J, leaving 21 bases between. The CDR3 is made up of 14 amino acids. The germline CDR1 and CDR2 sequences are MNHEY and SMNVEV (reference sequence). Written as DNA, the CDR3 is TGTGCCAGCAGTTTGGCCGCAGGGACCGGGACTGGTTTCTTT. This encodes CASSLAAGTGTGFF.

This clonotype was counted a few times. The chain is built from TRBV7-9 and TRBJ2-7; TRBD1 agrees at 8 bases. There are 11 residues in the CDR3. CDR1 is SEHNR and CDR2 is FQNEAQ in the germline V gene (reference sequence). V lost 5 bases to trimming and J lost 12 bases; unmatched junction nucleotides: 6. CDR3 loop: CASSDTGTGYF. The CDR3 DNA is TGTGCCAGCAGCGATACCGGGACAGGGTACTTC.

This sequence joins TRBV20-1 and TRBJ1-5; no definite D call. CDR1 and CDR2 (germline): DFQATT, SNEGSKA (reference sequence). Trimming pared 0 bases from V and 7 bases from J, leaving 13 bases between. There are 14 residues in the CDR3. The CDR3 loop reads CSARDRSHRQPQHF. The DNA of the CDR3 is TGCAGTGCTAGAGATCGAAGCCACCGGCAGCCCCAGCATTTT.

The CDR3 DNA sequence: TGTGCCAGCAGTTACTCCAGTCTCAATGAGCAGTTCTTC. Translating gives CASSYSSLNEQFF. This chain uses TRBV6-5 with TRBJ2-1; D uncertain. The CDR3 length is 13 residues. The germline V gene encodes CDR1 MNHEY and CDR2 SVGAGI. The ends were cut back, 0 bases at V and 6 bases at J, with 6 bases in the middle.

The gene calls are TRBV7-8 and TRBJ2-4, with D perhaps TRBD1 (6 bases). The DNA end favors TRBJ2-7, so the J call may be wrong. CDR1 SGHVS and CDR2 FQNEAQ come from the germline V gene. This CDR3 region has 14 residues. For the CDR3, the DNA is TGTGCCAGCAGCTTACCGGGACACGGCTACGAGCAGTACTTC. Its protein product is CASSLPGHGYEQYF.

This clonotype was picked up a small number of times. The V and J genes are TRBV4-1 and TRBJ2-1; the match to TRBD2 covers 13 bases. The CDR3 loop spans 16 amino acids. V dropped 4 bases and J dropped 5; count of bases not matched to a gene: 5. Germline V CDR1 and CDR2: MGHRA, YSYEKL. The CDR3 sequence: CASSPWTSGGDNEQFF. The DNA for the CDR3 is TGCGCCAGCAGCCCTTGGACTAGCGGGGGCGACAATGAGCAGTTCTTC.

This clonotype was seen a handful of times. The chain uses TRBV9 and TRBJ2-1; the match to TRBD2 covers 11 bases. CDR1 and CDR2 from the germline V gene are SGDLS and YYNGEE. V shed 4 bases, J shed 6 bases, and the junction held 3 bases outside the gene matches. This CDR3 spans 14 amino acids. The CDR3 sequence: CASSSSGGINEQFF. For the CDR3, the DNA is TGTGCCAGCAGCTCTAGCGGGGGGATCAATGAGCAGTTCTTC.

The chain joins TRBV6-1 to TRBJ1-5; D is ambiguous. The germline V and J ends were trimmed by 4 bases and 2 bases, with 9 bases remaining between them. The CDR3 is made up of 14 amino acids. Per the germline V gene, CDR1 is MNHNS and CDR2 is SASEGT. DNA for the CDR3: TGTGCCAGCAGTGTGGCCGGACGCAATCAGCCCCAGCATTTT. Amino acids: CASSVAGRNQPQHF.

This clonotype showed up just a few times. This chain links TRBV14 with TRBJ1-3; 8 positions agree with TRBD1. The CDR3 consists of 16 residues. Germline values: CDR1 SGHDN, CDR2 FVKESK. V lost 1 base and J lost 4; bases outside the gene matches: 6. Written as DNA, the CDR3 is TGTGCCAGCAGCCAAGGACAGGGGAGGTCCGGAAACACCATATATTTT. This encodes CASSQGQGRSGNTIYF.

This clonotype has only a few counts. The chain couples TRBV27 to TRBJ2-5; 10 nucleotides line up with TRBD2. This CDR3 region has 19 residues. The V gene end was trimmed by 7 bases and the J gene end by 1 base; junction bases not matched to a gene: 18. Germline CDR1 and CDR2: MNHEY and SMNVEV (reference sequence). CDR3 in amino acids: CASMRLAGVNGVSQETQYF. CDR3 nucleotides: TGTGCCAGCATGAGGCTAGCGGGAGTTAATGGGGTGTCCCAAGAGACCCAGTACTTC.

This chain connects TRBV27 to TRBJ2-3; TRBD2 matches 8 bases. The J segment lost 4 bases and the V segment lost 1 base, leaving 7 bases of the junction unmatched. CDR1 MNHEY and CDR2 SMNVEV come from the germline V gene (reference sequence). CDR3 length: 16 amino acids. As DNA, the CDR3 is TGTGCCAGCAGTTTATTAACGGGGGGGCCTCCAGATACGCAGTATTTT. Translating gives CASSLLTGGPPDTQYF.

V gene TRBV16 combines with J gene TRBJ2-5, with D possibly matching TRBD2 (5 bases). From germline, CDR1 is KGHSY and CDR2 FQNENV. The V end lost 4 bases, the J end lost 7 bases, and 10 bases lay between the germline ends. CDR3 size: 12 residues. CDR3 amino acids: CASSRERTTQYF. The DNA of the CDR3 is TGTGCCAGCAGCCGAGAGCGGACGACCCAGTACTTC.

Remarks on this clonotype: The junction and the germline gene differ at one end; a read error may be behind it. The chain carries TRBV5-1 and TRBJ2-1, with a possible D match to TRBD1 (6 bases). The V gene's germline CDR1 is SGHRS and CDR2 YFSETQ. This CDR3 region has 16 residues. CDR3 in amino acids: CASSLGAGQIYSEQFF. CDR3 in DNA: TGCGCCAGCAGCTTGGGAGCAGGACAGATTTACAGTGAGCAGTTCTTC.

This rearrangement joins TRBV15 to TRBJ1-1; D gene uncertain. Germline V gene sequence: CDR1 LNHNV, CDR2 YYDKDF (reference sequence). With 3 bases removed from V and 3 bases from J, the gap between germline ends came to 17 bases. This CDR3 contains 16 residues. The CDR3 loop reads CATSRGTTGGDTEAFF. In DNA form, the CDR3 reads TGTGCCACCAGCAGGGGTACGACCGGTGGCGACACTGAAGCTTTCTTT.

The chain has TRBV12-3 or TRBV12-4 and TRBJ2-4; 10 bases match TRBD1. The trim removed 5 bases at V and 1 base at J, leaving 8 bases unmatched. The CDR3 length is 17 residues. CDR3 DNA sequence: TGTGCCAGCAGTCCCGGGACAGGGGCTGAGGCCAAAAACATTCAGTACTTC. Its protein product is CASSPGTGAEAKNIQYF.

Only a few counts were recorded for this clonotype. The chain combines TRBV29-1 with TRBJ2-3; D may be TRBD2 (6 bases). The CDR3 has 14 amino acids. V lost 5 bases, J lost 4 bases, and 16 bases lay in between. Germline loops: CDR1 SQVTM, CDR2 ANQGSEA. The CDR3 is CSVPTRETADTQYF. The CDR3 nucleotides read TGCAGCGTTCCGACTAGGGAAACGGCAGATACGCAGTATTTT.

V and J are TRBV5-1 and TRBJ2-2; D uncertain. The CDR3 covers 15 residues. Trimming pared 0 bases from V and 2 bases from J, leaving 8 bases between. Looked up from germline, CDR1 is SGHRS and CDR2 is YFSETQ. The CDR3 nucleotides read TGCGCCAGCAGCTTGGGTTATACCAACACCGGGGAGCTGTTTTTT. It is translated as CASSLGYTNTGELFF.

This clonotype was counted a few times. The chain carries TRBV25-1 and TRBJ2-7; TRBD2 aligns across 8 bases. V lost 7 bases, J lost 4 bases, and 6 bases stayed unmatched. The germline CDR1 and CDR2 sequences are MGHDK and SYGVNS. CDR3 length: 13 amino acids. CDR3 in amino acids: CASTAGGAYEQYF. The CDR3 DNA is TGTGCCAGCACCGCCGGGGGGGCTTACGAGCAGTACTTC.

There are a few counts of this clonotype. V and J are TRBV20-1 and TRBJ2-2; 8 nucleotides agree with TRBD2. This CDR3 comprises 18 residues. Trimming removed 0 bases from V and 4 bases from J; junction bases left unmatched: 13. The germline CDR1 and CDR2 sequences are DFQATT and SNEGSKA (reference sequence). Here the CDR3 reads CSARDLNGLAGFTGELFF. The DNA of the CDR3 is TGCAGTGCTAGAGATCTGAACGGGCTAGCGGGTTTCACCGGGGAGCTGTTTTTT.

This clonotype was seen only a few times. The chain employs TRBV27 and TRBJ2-7, with D unclear. From germline, CDR1 is MNHEY and CDR2 SMNVEV (reference sequence). This CDR3 is 13 amino acids long. V dropped 4 bases and J dropped 2 bases, with 9 bases sitting between them. The CDR3 DNA follows: TGTGCCAGCAGTTCTGGGTTCACCTACGAGCAGTACTTC. Protein: CASSSGFTYEQYF.

The rearrangement uses TRBV9 and TRBJ2-1; 8 bases are shared with TRBD2. CDR1 is SGDLS and CDR2 is YYNGEE in the germline V gene. The CDR3 sequence is 15 residues long. V shed 2 bases and J 3 bases; nucleotides not matched to a gene: 4. The CDR3 DNA reads as TGTGCCAGCAGCGTCGGGGGGGGAATCTACAATGAGCAGTTCTTC. As protein: CASSVGGGIYNEQFF.

The rearrangement joins TRBV7-2 to TRBJ2-5; 10 nucleotides agree with TRBD2. The CDR3 sequence is 17 residues long. With V trimmed by 5 bases and J by 6 bases, 15 bases remained unmatched. Germline V gives CDR1 SGHTA, CDR2 FQGNSA. CDR3 loop: CASSRQLLAGKEKTQYF. DNA for the CDR3: TGTGCCAGCAGCCGACAACTACTAGCGGGAAAAGAGAAGACCCAGTACTTC.

The rearrangement links TRBV5-5 to TRBJ2-7; TRBD2 agrees at 11 bases. Per the germline V gene, CDR1 is SGHKS and CDR2 is YYEKEE (reference sequence). V gave up 3 bases and J gave up 1 base; unmatched junction bases: 6. The CDR3 is made up of 16 amino acids. CDR3 sequence: CASSWGGLAVSYEQYF. The CDR3 nucleotides are TGTGCCAGCAGCTGGGGGGGACTAGCGGTTTCCTACGAGCAGTACTTC. The variable domain in full, completed from reference TRBV5-5 and TRBJ2-7, reads DAGVTQSPTHLIKTRGQQVTLRCSPISGHKSVSWYQQVLGQGPQFIFQYYEKEERGRGNFPDRFSARQFPNYSSELNVNALLLGDSALYLCASSWGGLAVSYEQYFGPGTRLTVT.

In this sample, this clonotype turned up once. CDR3 region: CASRKDGTGDSPLHF. CDR3 DNA sequence: TGTGCCAGCAGGAAAGACGGGACAGGGGACTCACCCCTCCACTTT. J is TRBJ1-6 and V is TRBV12-3 or TRBV12-4; 10 positions match TRBD1. The junction had 9 bases not matched to a gene; V was cut back by 6 bases and J by 10 bases. This CDR3 is built from 15 residues.

This chain joins TRBV2 and TRBJ2-1; no clear D gene. The CDR3 consists of 12 residues. CDR1 is SNHLY and CDR2 is FYNNEI in the germline V gene. Deletions cut 11 bases from V and 3 bases from J, with 11 bases between. The CDR3, as DNA: TGTGCCGGGTCGGAGAGCTACAATGAGCAGTTCTTC. Protein: CAGSESYNEQFF.

This clonotype appeared a single time. The V and J genes are TRBV20-1 and TRBJ2-7, with D hard to call. The CDR3 consists of 14 residues. Trimming cost V 3 bases and J 0 bases, with 12 bases left between them. Germline CDR1 reads DFQATT; CDR2 reads SNEGSKA (reference sequence). The chain's CDR3 is CSARGQWTSYEQYF. CDR3 in DNA: TGCAGTGCTAGGGGCCAGTGGACCTCCTACGAGCAGTACTTC.